The 18 T cell receptor beta chains given below trace back to one sample, sequenced in a study of technical replicates of blood from a handful of donors. TCRdb's table, derived via immunoSEQ multiplex PCR, lists solely in-frame clones and lacks some. The profile shows around 70,000 clones, 93% of them singletons. Sample: T cells isolated from PBMCs. The source is a human donor in good health.

This clone showed up just once. J is TRBJ2-2 and V is TRBV5-1, with 14 bases aligning to TRBD2. Germline V gene data show CDR1 as SGHRS and CDR2 as YFSETQ. This CDR3 is 16 amino acids long. V lost 4 bases, J lost 5 bases, and 4 bases stayed unmatched. CDR3 region: CASSGGTSGGTGELFF. CDR3 in DNA: TGCGCCAGCAGCGGCGGGACTAGCGGGGGTACCGGGGAGCTGTTTTTT.

This clone came up once. The chain recombines TRBV7-2 with TRBJ2-2; TRBD2 matches 9 bases. Germline V gene data show CDR1 as SGHTA and CDR2 as FQGNSA. With 5 bases clipped from V and 2 bases from J, the junction kept 3 bases outside the gene matches. The CDR3 covers 15 residues. The CDR3 DNA reads TGTGCCAGCAGCCATAGCGGGAGAAACACCGGGGAGCTGTTTTTT. It translates to CASSHSGRNTGELFF.

This clone was seen only once. V and J are TRBV4-2 and TRBJ2-7, with TRBD2 matching 10 bases. The length of the CDR3 is 17 residues. Looked up from germline, CDR1 is LGHNA and CDR2 is YNFKEQ. Germline trimming cut 3 bases from V and 2 bases from J; bases unmatched to any gene: 10. In nucleotides, the CDR3 is TGTGCCAGCAGCCAGACCTTAAAAGCGGGAGGGCCCTACGAGCAGTACTTC. Its translation: CASSQTLKAGGPYEQYF.

The chain combines TRBV6-5 with TRBJ2-1, with 10 bases lining up with TRBD2. The CDR3 extends over 15 amino acids. The V gene end was trimmed by 5 bases and the J gene end by 5 bases; junction bases not matched to a gene: 6. Germline assignment: CDR1 MNHEY and CDR2 SVGAGI. The CDR3 bases are TGTGCCAGCAGTCCCCGGACTAGCGGAAACAATGAGCAGTTCTTC. This translates into CASSPRTSGNNEQFF.

V gene TRBV6-5 combines with J gene TRBJ1-2; D may be TRBD1 (6 bases). CDR3 length equals 16 residues. Trimming left V 2 bases short and J 5 bases short, with 18 bases between. Germline V gene data show CDR1 as MNHEY and CDR2 as SVGAGI. CDR3 sequence: CASSYGVAGTKYGYTF. CDR3 sequence (DNA): TGTGCCAGCAGTTACGGGGTTGCCGGGACAAAGTATGGCTACACCTTC.

This rearrangement joins TRBV7-2 to TRBJ2-7; a possible D gene is TRBD1 (6 bases). This CDR3 contains 15 residues. Trimming removed 3 bases from V and 0 bases from J, with 12 bases in between. The germline CDR1 and CDR2 sequences are SGHTA and FQGNSA. In DNA form, the CDR3 reads TGTGCCAGCAGCTTTCAGGGGCCGGGCTCCTACGAGCAGTACTTC. Protein sequence: CASSFQGPGSYEQYF.

This chain links TRBV6-5 with TRBJ2-5, with 7 bases lining up with TRBD2. Germline V gene lookup returns CDR1 MNHEY and CDR2 SVGAGI. The J segment lost 3 bases and the V segment lost 2 bases, leaving 3 bases of the junction unmatched. The CDR3 sequence is 14 residues long. Here the CDR3 DNA reads TGTGCCAGCAGTTACCCGCTAGCGGAAGAGACCCAGTACTTC. This translates into CASSYPLAEETQYF.

This chain connects TRBV27 to TRBJ2-1, with D hard to call. Trimming stripped 8 bases from V and 7 bases from J, with 12 bases between. The CDR3 covers 12 residues. Germline CDR1 and CDR2: MNHEY and SMNVEV (reference sequence). CDR3 nucleotides: TGTGCCAGCTCGGAGTTCGGAAATGAGCAGTTCTTC. Translated, it gives CASSEFGNEQFF.

The chain has TRBV28 and TRBJ2-7; TRBD2 matches 8 bases. The V and J ends lost 4 bases and 4 bases, in that order; junction bases with no gene match: 9. The CDR3 loop spans 15 amino acids. CDR1 is MDHEN and CDR2 is SYDVKM in the germline V gene. The CDR3 nucleotides read TGTGCCAGCAGTTATCCGGGACTAGAGCAATACGAGCAGTACTTC. This gives the protein CASSYPGLEQYEQYF.

J is TRBJ2-1 and V is TRBV4-1; TRBD2 is a possible D gene (5 bases). The CDR3 covers 14 residues. Per germline, CDR1 MGHRA and CDR2 YSYEKL. V was trimmed by 4 bases and J by 2 bases, leaving 9 bases between them. The CDR3 here is CASSPLGTYNEQFF. In DNA form, the CDR3 reads TGCGCCAGCAGCCCCCTCGGGACCTACAATGAGCAGTTCTTC.

V is TRBV14 and J is TRBJ2-7, with D perhaps TRBD2 (6 bases). The V end lost 6 bases, the J end lost 6 bases, and 12 bases lay between the germline ends. Germline V CDR1 and CDR2: SGHDN, FVKESK. The CDR3 runs 12 residues. Here the CDR3 DNA reads TGTGCCAGCAGTCCGACTAGATTCGAGCAGTACTTC. Its translation: CASSPTRFEQYF. The whole variable domain, filled in from reference TRBV14 and TRBJ2-7, reads EAGVTQFPSHSVIEKGQTVTLRCDPISGHDNLYWYRRVMGKEIKFLLHFVKESKQDESGMPNNRFLAERTGGTYSTLKVQPAELEDSGVYFCASSPTRFEQYFGPGTRLTVT.

The V call is TRBV7-9, the J call TRBJ1-1, with 9 bases fitting TRBD1. The CDR3 length is 16 residues. Trimming took 6 bases from V and 1 from J; bases not matched to a gene: 9. The V gene's germline CDR1 is SEHNR and CDR2 FQNEAQ (reference sequence). The CDR3 sequence: CASSALTGGGNTEAFF. CDR3 DNA sequence: TGTGCCAGCAGTGCGCTGACAGGGGGGGGGAACACTGAAGCTTTCTTT.

This chain links TRBV6-5 with TRBJ2-3; the D gene is possibly TRBD1 (6 bases). Trimming pared 5 bases from V and 1 base from J, leaving 13 bases between. Germline V gene lookup returns CDR1 MNHEY and CDR2 SVGAGI. CDR3 length: 15 amino acids. Written as DNA, the CDR3 is TGTGCCAGCAGTGTCAGGGGTGCTCGCACAGATACGCAGTATTTT. Protein: CASSVRGARTDTQYF.

The rearrangement joins TRBV5-6 to TRBJ1-2; 7 nucleotides match TRBD1. The CDR3 spans 14 residues. J lost 0 bases, V lost 4 bases, and 3 bases had no gene match. Germline V gene lookup returns CDR1 SGHDT and CDR2 YYEEEE. CDR3 nucleotide sequence: TGTGCCAGCAGCCCCGACAGGGCTAACTATGGCTACACCTTC. Translating gives CASSPDRANYGYTF.

The chain links TRBV6-1 to TRBJ2-7, with D unclear. V shed 1 base and J shed 3 bases, with 7 bases lying between them. The germline V gene encodes CDR1 MNHNS and CDR2 SASEGT. The CDR3 sequence is 13 residues long. The CDR3 sequence: CASSEVRGYEQYF. The CDR3 bases are TGTGCCAGCAGTGAAGTTCGAGGCTACGAGCAGTACTTC.

As concerns this clone: One junction end disagrees with the germline gene, perhaps due to a read error. The rearrangement joins TRBV29-1 to TRBJ2-7; D is unresolved. The CDR3 is 12 residues long. Germline V lookup: CDR1 SQVTM, CDR2 ANQGSEA. The CDR3 sequence is CSVKQLSDEQYF. The DNA for the CDR3 is TGCAGCGTTAAACAGCTCTCCGACGAGCAGTACTTC.

The J gene is TRBJ2-7, the V gene TRBV5-1; TRBD1 matches 8 bases. The germline V gene has CDR1 SGHRS and CDR2 YFSETQ. V shed 2 bases and J 7 bases; nucleotides not matched to a gene: 8. This CDR3 region has 14 residues. The CDR3 sequence is CASSFGDRGVEQYF. The DNA of the CDR3 is TGCGCCAGCAGCTTCGGAGACAGGGGCGTTGAGCAGTACTTC.

In the case of this clone: The junction departs from germline at one end; a sequencing error may be responsible. This chain joins TRBV7-7 and TRBJ2-5; 12 bases agree with TRBD2. Germline CDR1 reads SSHAT; CDR2 reads FNYEAQ (reference sequence). There are 15 residues in the CDR3. The CDR3 coding sequence is TGTGCTAGCAGCTCCCTAGCGGGGGGGCCGGAGACCCAGTACTTC. Translated, it gives CASSSLAGGPETQYF.